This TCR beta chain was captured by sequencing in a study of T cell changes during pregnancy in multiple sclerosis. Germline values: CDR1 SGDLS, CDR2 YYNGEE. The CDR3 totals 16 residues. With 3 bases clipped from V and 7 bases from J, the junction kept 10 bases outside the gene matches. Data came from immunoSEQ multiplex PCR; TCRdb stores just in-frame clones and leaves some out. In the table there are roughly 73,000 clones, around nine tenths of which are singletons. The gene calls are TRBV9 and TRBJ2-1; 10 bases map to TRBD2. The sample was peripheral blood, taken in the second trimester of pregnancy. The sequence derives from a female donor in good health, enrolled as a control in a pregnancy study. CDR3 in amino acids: CASSAPSGGAVNEQFF. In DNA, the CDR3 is TGTGCCAGCAGCGCACCGAGCGGGGGGGCGGTAAATGAGCAGTTCTTC.